The sequence of this TCR beta chain was determined in a study of control samples from healthy donors and cancer patients. Some clones are missing from TCRdb's copy, which holds only in-frame ones; the method was immunoSEQ multiplex PCR. This sample yields about 89,000 clones, of which about 89% are seen a single time; roughly 21% belongs to the top ten. Source material: blood. The TCR originated in a man aged 25 to 40 in good health.

The CDR3 sequence: CASSEVGINSNQPQHF. CDR3 DNA: TGTGCCAGCAGTGAGGTAGGGATTAATAGCAATCAGCCCCAGCATTTT. J is TRBJ1-5 and V is TRBV6-1; no clear D. CDR1 MNHNS and CDR2 SASEGT come from the germline V gene. V lost 3 bases and J 0 bases, leaving 12 bases between the germline ends. The CDR3 is 16 amino acids.